These 4 T cell receptor beta chains were sequenced from one sample in a study of T and B cells in COVID-19 patients. TRB rearrangements were amplified by multiplex PCR with BIOMED2 TRB-A/B primers. TCRdb called the multiplex PCR reads again in MiXCR, with one record for every CDR3 protein. The table records 6,000 or so distinct CDR3 sequences, 20% to 30% of them present only once. Each TRB amplification used 250-500 ng of genomic DNA from blood. Sequencing input: blood. The source is a human donor with active COVID-19.

Of note for this clonotype: This sequence may be a read error, since a much larger clone differs from it by one base. The J gene is TRBJ1-1, the V gene TRBV6-5; TRBD1 is a possible D gene (6 bases). Per the germline V gene, CDR1 is MNHEY and CDR2 is SVGAGI. The CDR3 extends over 16 amino acids. V lost 0 bases and J 4 bases, leaving 15 bases between the germline ends. CDR3: CASSYSGGARVTEAFF. The DNA of the CDR3 is TGTGCCAGCAGTTACTCGGGGGGGGCGCGAGTCACTGAAGCTTTCTTT.

A few counts support this clonotype. The rearrangement uses TRBV24-1 and TRBJ1-2; 10 nucleotides match TRBD1. The CDR3 is made up of 14 amino acids. Germline lookup yields CDR1 KGHDR and CDR2 SFDVKD. The J segment lost 8 bases and the V segment lost 3 bases, leaving 5 bases of the junction unmatched. CDR3: CATSDGDRGYGYTF. The CDR3 DNA sequence: TGTGCCACCAGTGATGGGGACAGGGGCTACGGCTACACCTTC.

The chain carries TRBV5-1 and TRBJ1-1, with a possible D match to TRBD1 (5 bases). The CDR3 covers 15 residues. V was pared by 3 bases and J by 0 bases, with 12 bases between. CDR1 is SGHRS and CDR2 is YFSETQ in the germline V gene. The CDR3 nucleotides are TGCGCCAGCAGCTCCCTCGAGGGGTTGAACACTGAAGCTTTCTTT. It encodes CASSSLEGLNTEAFF.

This clonotype is categorized as medium-sized. The J gene is TRBJ1-5, the V gene TRBV27, with D uncertain. The CDR3 runs to 15 residues. Germline V gene sequence: CDR1 MNHEY, CDR2 SMNVEV (reference sequence). Deletions cut 3 bases from V and 4 bases from J, with 13 bases between. The chain's CDR3 is CASSLGRFTNQPQHF. CDR3 coding DNA: TGTGCCAGCAGTTTGGGCAGGTTCACGAATCAGCCCCAGCATTTT.